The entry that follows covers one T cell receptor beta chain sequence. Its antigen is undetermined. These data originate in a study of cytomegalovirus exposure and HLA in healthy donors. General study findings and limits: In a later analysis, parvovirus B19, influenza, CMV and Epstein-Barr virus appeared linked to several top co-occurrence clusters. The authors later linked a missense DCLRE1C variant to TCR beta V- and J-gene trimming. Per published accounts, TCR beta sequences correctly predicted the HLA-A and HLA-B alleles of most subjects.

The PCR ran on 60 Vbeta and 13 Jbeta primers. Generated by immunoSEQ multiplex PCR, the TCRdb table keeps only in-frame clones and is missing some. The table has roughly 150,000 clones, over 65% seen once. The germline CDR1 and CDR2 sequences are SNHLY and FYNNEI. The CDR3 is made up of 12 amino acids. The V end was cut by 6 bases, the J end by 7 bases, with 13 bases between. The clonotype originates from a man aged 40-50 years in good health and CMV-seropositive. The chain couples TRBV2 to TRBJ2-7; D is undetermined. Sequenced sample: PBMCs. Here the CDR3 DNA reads TGTGCCAGCAGCCCCGACATTTCAGAGCAGTACTTC. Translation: CASSPDISEQYF. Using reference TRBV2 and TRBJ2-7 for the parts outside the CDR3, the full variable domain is EPEVTQTPSHQVTQMGQEVILRCVPISNHLYFYWYRQILGQKVEFLVSFYNNEISEKSEIFDDQFSVERPDGSNFTLKIRSTKLEDSAMYFCASSPDISEQYFGPGTRLTVT.